These T cell receptor beta chains were read from a single sample in a study of blood T cell repertoires in COVID-19. Assay used: immunoSEQ multiplex PCR; TCRdb lists only in-frame clones, some missing. The repertoire has roughly 200,000 clones, around four fifths of them found once; the top ten carry approximately 4.8%. The sample consisted of PBMCs or T cells enriched from blood (not recorded which). Every receptor here comes from a woman aged 45-59 years who had been exposed to COVID-19. The CDR3 runs from the conserved cysteine through the conserved F or W. The D gene is left open where the match is weak. A clone size is listed for some rows: how often the clone was seen (once, few, many), or a class if it is expanded.

d_gene	v_gene	j_gene	abundance	CDR3nt	CDR3aa
TRBD2	TRBV29-1	TRBJ2-2	-	TGCAGCGTTGCCGGACTAGCGGGGGTCACCGGGGAGCTGTTTTTT	CSVAGLAGVTGELFF
TRBD1	TRBV7-2	TRBJ2-5	-	TGTGCCAGCAGCCTCCAGGGGGCGGGGGAGACCCAGTACTTC	CASSLQGAGETQYF
-	TRBV4-1	TRBJ1-1	-	TGCGCCAGCAGCCAGGAAGCGCAGGGGAGAACTGAAGCTTTCTTT	CASSQEAQGRTEAFF
TRBD1	TRBV9	TRBJ1-2	-	TGTGCCAGCAGCTCCAGGGGGAATGGCTACACCTTC	CASSSRGNGYTF
TRBD1	TRBV5-4	TRBJ1-1	-	TGTGCCAGCCAGACAGGGTTAGTGAACACTGAAGCTTTCTTT	CASQTGLVNTEAFF
TRBD1	TRBV18	TRBJ2-3	-	TGTGCCAGCTCACAAGACAGGGCCTCCGATACGCAGTATTTT	CASSQDRASDTQYF
-	TRBV7-6	TRBJ1-3	-	TGTGCCAGCAGCTTAAATCGGGGATCAGGAAACACCATATATTTT	CASSLNRGSGNTIYF
TRBD2	TRBV7-9	TRBJ2-1	-	TGTGCCAGCAGCTTCTTAACGGGACTAGGGTCCTACAATGAGCAGTTCTTC	CASSFLTGLGSYNEQFF
TRBD1	TRBV5-4	TRBJ1-1	few	TGTGCCAGCAGCTCCAGACAGGGCCCAGGGCGGGCTTTCTTT	CASSSRQGPGRAFF
-	TRBV6-5	TRBJ1-4	-	TGTGCCGGATCACAGGGTTCCGGCGAAAAACTGTTTTTT	CAGSQGSGEKLFF
-	TRBV4-2	TRBJ1-5	-	TGTGCCAGCAGCCAAGATATTGGAGGGGTTAGCAATCAGCCCCAGCATTTT	CASSQDIGGVSNQPQHF
-	TRBV4-2	TRBJ1-1	-	TGTGCCAGCAGTACCCCAGGGATTGTAGGAGCTTTCTTT	CASSTPGIVGAFF
TRBD2	TRBV5-1	TRBJ2-3	-	TGCGCCTCCGCTAGCGGGGGGGAAAGCACAGATACGCAGTATTTT	CASASGGESTDTQYF
-	TRBV28	TRBJ1-3	few	TGTGCCAGCAGCCCGTTGGCCGGAAACACCATATATTTT	CASSPLAGNTIYF
-	TRBV7-3	TRBJ1-1	-	TGTGCCAGCAGCCCTGGGGGGGCGACTGAAGCTTTCTTT	CASSPGGATEAFF
TRBD1	TRBV13	TRBJ1-4	-	TGTGCCAGCAGCTCTAACACGGGACAGGGGTCAAAACTGTTTTTT	CASSSNTGQGSKLFF
TRBD2	TRBV2	TRBJ2-5	few	TGTGCCAGCAGTAGAGCTAGCGGGGGGATTACAGAGACCCAGTACTTC	CASSRASGGITETQYF
-	TRBV11-2	TRBJ1-2	-	TGTGCCAGCAGCCCCCAAGCGACTCGTGGCTACACCTTC	CASSPQATRGYTF
TRBD1	TRBV19	TRBJ2-7	-	TGTGCCAGTAGTAGGACAGGGGGTTTCTACGAGCAGTACTTC	CASSRTGGFYEQYF
-	TRBV7-8	TRBJ1-1	-	TGTGCCAGCAGCACGGACATGAACACTGAAGCTTTCTTT	CASSTDMNTEAFF
-	TRBV5-1	TRBJ2-2	-	TGCGCCAGCAGGGGCGGACTGAACACCGGGGAGCTGTTTTTT	CASRGGLNTGELFF
-	TRBV19	TRBJ2-3	-	TGTGCCAGTAGTATTGGCTTGACAGATACGCAGTATTTT	CASSIGLTDTQYF
-	TRBV5-8	TRBJ1-1	-	TGTGCCAGCAACCCTAATAGGGGCGGCACTGAAGCTTTCTTT	CASNPNRGGTEAFF
-	TRBV4-1	TRBJ1-3	few	TGCGCCAGCAGCCAAGATGCCGGGCAGGGGCGGCTGGCTGGAAACACCATATATTTT	CASSQDAGQGRLAGNTIYF
-	TRBV7-2	TRBJ1-1	-	TGTGCCAGCAGCTTGAATGGGGCCAGCGCTGAAGCTTTCTTT	CASSLNGASAEAFF
TRBD1	TRBV6-2/TRBV6-3	TRBJ1-5	-	TGTGCCAGCAGTACAGGGGTAATTCAGCCCCAGCATTTT	CASSTGVIQPQHF
-	TRBV6-5	TRBJ1-1	-	TGTGCCAGCAGTTACGGCTCTGAAGCTTTCTTT	CASSYGSEAFF
-	TRBV27	TRBJ2-1	-	TGTGCCAGCAGTTTAGAACTCGCAGGGGGGGAGCAGTTCTTC	CASSLELAGGEQFF
-	TRBV18	TRBJ2-4	-	TGTGCCAGCTCACTGGACAGCGGGGACATTCAGTACTTC	CASSLDSGDIQYF
TRBD2	TRBV19	TRBJ2-2	few	TGTGCCACCTCCCAGGGACTAGGGTCGTTGCGGGGTCTGTTTTTT	CATSQGLGSLRGLFF
-	TRBV21-1	TRBJ2-7	-	TGTGCCAGCAGCAAACCGACAGACAACGAGCAGTACTTC	CASSKPTDNEQYF
-	TRBV19	TRBJ1-2	once	TGTGCCAGTAGTCGTCGAGCCACCGACATGCATTATGGCTACACCTTC	CASSRRATDMHYGYTF
-	TRBV5-4	TRBJ1-4	-	TGTGCCAGCAGCTTGGACCGAAGGGGAAAACTGTTTTTT	CASSLDRRGKLFF
-	TRBV29-1	TRBJ1-3	-	TGCAGCGTGAGGGATTCCGGGAGTTCTGGAAACACCATATATTTT	CSVRDSGSSGNTIYF
TRBD1	TRBV25-1	TRBJ2-7	-	TGTGCCAGCAGTGACGAGACAGGGGCCTCCTACGAGCAGTACTTC	CASSDETGASYEQYF
-	TRBV12-5	TRBJ1-1	many	TGTGCTAGTGGTTTGGGGTGGAGGACTGAAGCTTTCTTT	CASGLGWRTEAFF
-	TRBV29-1	TRBJ2-7	-	TGCAGCGTCCTCCAGTCTAGCCCAGACGAGCAGTACTTC	CSVLQSSPDEQYF
-	TRBV10-3	TRBJ2-1	-	TGTGCCATAGGGGGGAGGGACCCCTACAATGAGCAGTTCTTC	CAIGGRDPYNEQFF
-	TRBV6-2/TRBV6-3	TRBJ1-5	-	TGTGCCAGCAGTGGACAGTATAGCAATCAGCCCCAGCATTTT	CASSGQYSNQPQHF
TRBD1	TRBV19	TRBJ1-3	-	TGTGCCAGTAGTCCAGGGGACAGGGTCGGTGGAAACACCATATATTTT	CASSPGDRVGGNTIYF
TRBD1	TRBV6-5	TRBJ2-7	-	TGTGCCAGCAGTTTTTTCCGGGACAGGGAAGGGAACGAGCAGTACTTC	CASSFFRDREGNEQYF
TRBD1	TRBV7-8	TRBJ2-7	once	TGTGCCAGCAGCACTCTTGGACAGGGGGACCACGAGCAGTACTTC	CASSTLGQGDHEQYF
TRBD1	TRBV19	TRBJ1-1	-	TGTGCCAGTAGTATGCTATTCCACGGGACAGGGAACACTGAAGCTTTCTTT	CASSMLFHGTGNTEAFF
-	TRBV7-2	TRBJ2-1	once	TGTGCCAGCAGCCCTGGTACTTACTACAATGAGCAGTTCTTC	CASSPGTYYNEQFF
-	TRBV10-3	TRBJ1-1	few	TGTGCCATCAGTGTGAGGATCGACACTGAAGCTTTCTTT	CAISVRIDTEAFF
-	TRBV27	TRBJ1-2	-	TGTGCCAGCAGTTCGGAGGGTCGTGGCTACACCTTC	CASSSEGRGYTF
TRBD1	TRBV5-6	TRBJ1-2	-	TGTGCCAGCAGCTTGGAGGACAGGGACTCTTATGGCTACACCTTC	CASSLEDRDSYGYTF
-	TRBV2	TRBJ2-1	-	TGTGCCAGCAGTGACAGAGGCACCTACAATGAGCAGTTCTTC	CASSDRGTYNEQFF
TRBD1	TRBV11-3	TRBJ1-1	-	TGTGCCAGCAGCTTACCTCGGACAGGGGGCGACGGTTTAGCTTTCTTT	CASSLPRTGGDGLAFF
TRBD2	TRBV29-1	TRBJ2-1	-	TGCAGCGTTGAACGTAGCGGGGGGGCGGGATACAATGAGCAGTTCTTC	CSVERSGGAGYNEQFF
TRBD2	TRBV15	TRBJ2-1	-	TGTGCCACCAGCAGCGGGGGGGCCAGAGATGAGCAGTTCTTC	CATSSGGARDEQFF
-	TRBV11-2	TRBJ1-5	-	TGTGCCAGCAGCTCCGGGGGGCGTGATCAGCCCCAGCATTTT	CASSSGGRDQPQHF
TRBD2	TRBV25-1	TRBJ2-2	-	TGTGCCAGCAGTGAAGTAGGTGGCGGGAGAAACACCGGGGAGCTGTTTTTT	CASSEVGGGRNTGELFF